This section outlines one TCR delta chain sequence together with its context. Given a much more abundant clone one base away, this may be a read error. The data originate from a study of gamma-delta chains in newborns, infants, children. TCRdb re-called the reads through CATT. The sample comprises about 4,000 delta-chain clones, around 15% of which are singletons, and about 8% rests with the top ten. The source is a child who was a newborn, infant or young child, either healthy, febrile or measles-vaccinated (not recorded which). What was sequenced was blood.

The CDR3 reads CACDTLSVLGGSPATDKLIF. The CDR3 DNA is TGTGCCTGTGACACTCTGAGTGTACTGGGGGGTTCCCCGGCCACCGATAAACTCATCTTT. The chain carries TRDV2 and TRDJ1; 8 bases agree with TRDD3. The germline CDR1 and CDR2 sequences are GEAIGNYY and EKD. This CDR3 has 20 amino acids. Germline trimming cut 1 base from V and 1 base from J; bases unmatched to any gene: 19.